The table lists the clone carrying this TCR beta chain with many counts. Its target is unknown. TCR beta CDR3 regions were amplified from RNA. The HTBI primer set served for first-round RT-PCR of the TCR CDR3. TCRdb reanalysed the multiplex PCR reads using MiXCR and keeps one entry per CDR3 protein. Among about 360,000 distinct CDR3 sequences listed, about 12% were seen once. The CDR3 runs 12 residues. Between the trimmed V and J ends, which lost 2 bases and 8 bases, there was a span of 9 bases. In germline, CDR1 is SQVTM, CDR2 ANQGSEA. The data belong to a study of T cells in Graves' hyperthyroidism and ophthalmopathy. Study context: Peripheral blood was obtained at initial diagnosis, preceding any treatment.

Study findings and constraints: Researchers found most expanded thyroid clonotypes above 0.001 in blood as well. Stable hyperthyroidism was told apart from ophthalmopathy by a model built on 13 V-J features.

Sequencing was carried out using blood. The chain couples TRBV29-1 to TRBJ1-4; tentative D call: TRBD1 (6 bases). This clonotype originated in a young woman with Graves' hyperthyroidism. The CDR3 bases are TGCAGCGTTGAACAGGGGAGGGAAAAACTGTTTTTT. Translating gives CSVEQGREKLFF.